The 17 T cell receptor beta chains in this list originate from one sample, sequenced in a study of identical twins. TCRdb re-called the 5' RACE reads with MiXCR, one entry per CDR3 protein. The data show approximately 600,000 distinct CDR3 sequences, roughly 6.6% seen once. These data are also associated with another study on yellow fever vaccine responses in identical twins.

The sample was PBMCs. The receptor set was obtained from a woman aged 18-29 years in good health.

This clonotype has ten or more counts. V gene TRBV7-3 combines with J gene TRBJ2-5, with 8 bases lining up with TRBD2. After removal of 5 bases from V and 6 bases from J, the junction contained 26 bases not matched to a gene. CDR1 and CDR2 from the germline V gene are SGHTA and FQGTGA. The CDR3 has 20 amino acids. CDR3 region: CASSPYGVGSGTLARKTQYF. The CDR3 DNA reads TGTGCCAGCAGCCCCTACGGGGTTGGTAGCGGGACGCTGGCGAGAAAGACCCAGTACTTC.

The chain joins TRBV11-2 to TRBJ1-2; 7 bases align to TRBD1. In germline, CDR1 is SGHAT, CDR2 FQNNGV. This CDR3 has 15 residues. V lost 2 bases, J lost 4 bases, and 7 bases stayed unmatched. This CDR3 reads CASSLKGAWGYGYTF. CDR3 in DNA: TGTGCCAGCAGCTTAAAGGGGGCGTGGGGCTATGGCTACACCTTC.

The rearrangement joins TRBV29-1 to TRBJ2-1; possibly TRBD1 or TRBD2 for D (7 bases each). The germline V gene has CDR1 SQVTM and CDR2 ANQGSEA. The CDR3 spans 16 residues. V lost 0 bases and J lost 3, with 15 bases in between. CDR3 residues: CSVEERETGHYNEQFF. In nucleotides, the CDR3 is TGCAGCGTTGAAGAGCGGGAGACAGGGCACTACAATGAGCAGTTCTTC.

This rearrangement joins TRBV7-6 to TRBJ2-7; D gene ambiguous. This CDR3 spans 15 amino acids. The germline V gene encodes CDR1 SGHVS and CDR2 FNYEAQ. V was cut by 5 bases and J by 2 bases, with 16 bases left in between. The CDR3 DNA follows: TGTGCCAGCAGCCCTCGGATCGGGCCAACCTACGAGCAGTACGTC. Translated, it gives CASSPRIGPTYEQYV.

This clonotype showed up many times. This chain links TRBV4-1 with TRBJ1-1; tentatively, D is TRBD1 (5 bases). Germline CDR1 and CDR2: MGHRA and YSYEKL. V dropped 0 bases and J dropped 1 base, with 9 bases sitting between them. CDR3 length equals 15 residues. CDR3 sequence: CASSQDRTKNTEAFF. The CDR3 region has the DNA TGCGCCAGCAGCCAAGATCGGACAAAGAACACTGAAGCTTTCTTT.

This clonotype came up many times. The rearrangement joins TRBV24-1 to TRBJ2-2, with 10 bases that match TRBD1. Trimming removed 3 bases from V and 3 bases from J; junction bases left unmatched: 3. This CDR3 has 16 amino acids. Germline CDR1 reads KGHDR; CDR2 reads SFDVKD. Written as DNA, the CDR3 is TGTGCCACCAGTGATCGAGGGACAGGGGACACCGGGGAGCTGTTTTTT. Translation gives CATSDRGTGDTGELFF.

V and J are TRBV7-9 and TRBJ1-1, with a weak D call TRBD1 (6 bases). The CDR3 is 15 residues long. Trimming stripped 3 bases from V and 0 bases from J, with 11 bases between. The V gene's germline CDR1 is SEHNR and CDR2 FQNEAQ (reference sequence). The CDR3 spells CASSFSGGMNTEAFF. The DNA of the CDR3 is TGTGCCAGCAGCTTTTCGGGGGGCATGAACACTGAAGCTTTCTTT.

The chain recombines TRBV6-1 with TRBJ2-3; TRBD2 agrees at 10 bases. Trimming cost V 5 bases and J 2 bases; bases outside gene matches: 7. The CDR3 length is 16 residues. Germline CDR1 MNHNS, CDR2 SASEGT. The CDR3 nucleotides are TGTGCCAGCAGTCAGATAGCGGGGGGCGTCACAGATACGCAGTATTTT. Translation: CASSQIAGGVTDTQYF.

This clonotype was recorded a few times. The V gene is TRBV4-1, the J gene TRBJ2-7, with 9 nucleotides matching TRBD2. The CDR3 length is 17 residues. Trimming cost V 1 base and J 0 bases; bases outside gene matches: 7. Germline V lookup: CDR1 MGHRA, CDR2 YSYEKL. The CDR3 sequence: CASSQVAGGPGSYEQYF. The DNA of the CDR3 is TGCGCCAGCAGCCAAGTGGCGGGAGGGCCAGGCTCCTACGAGCAGTACTTC.

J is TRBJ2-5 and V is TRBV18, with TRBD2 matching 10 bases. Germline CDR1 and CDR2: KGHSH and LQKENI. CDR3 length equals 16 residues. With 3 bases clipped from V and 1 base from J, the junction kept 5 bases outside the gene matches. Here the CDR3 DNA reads TGTGCCAGCTCACCCGGACTAGCGGTAGTCCAAGAGACCCAGTACTTC. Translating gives CASSPGLAVVQETQYF.

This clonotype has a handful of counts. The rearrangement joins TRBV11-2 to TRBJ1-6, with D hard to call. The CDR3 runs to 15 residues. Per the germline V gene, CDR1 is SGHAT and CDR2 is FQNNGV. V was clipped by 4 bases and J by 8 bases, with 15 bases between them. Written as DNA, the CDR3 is TGTGCCAGCAGCTCGGTCCTTGGTTGGGATTCACCCCTCCACTTT. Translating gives CASSSVLGWDSPLHF.

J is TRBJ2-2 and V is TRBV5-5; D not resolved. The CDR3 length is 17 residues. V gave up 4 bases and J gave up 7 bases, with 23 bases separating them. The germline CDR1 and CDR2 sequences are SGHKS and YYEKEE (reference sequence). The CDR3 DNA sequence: TGTGCCAGCAGCCGAAATTTCGGCGAATCCTCGGTCGGGGAGCTGTTTTTT. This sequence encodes CASSRNFGESSVGELFF.

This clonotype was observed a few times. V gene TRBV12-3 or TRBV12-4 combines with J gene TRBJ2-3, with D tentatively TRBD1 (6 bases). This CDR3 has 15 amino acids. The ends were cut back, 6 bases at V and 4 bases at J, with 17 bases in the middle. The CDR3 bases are TGTGCCAGCAGCCCGGAACAGGGAGTCGCAGATACGCAGTATTTT. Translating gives CASSPEQGVADTQYF.

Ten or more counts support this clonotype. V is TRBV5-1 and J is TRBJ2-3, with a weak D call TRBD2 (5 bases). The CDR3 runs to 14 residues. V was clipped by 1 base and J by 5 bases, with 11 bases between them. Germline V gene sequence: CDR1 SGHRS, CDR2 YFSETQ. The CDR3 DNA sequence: TGCGCCAGCAGCTTGTTGGGAGACGAAGATACGCAGTATTTT. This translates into CASSLLGDEDTQYF.

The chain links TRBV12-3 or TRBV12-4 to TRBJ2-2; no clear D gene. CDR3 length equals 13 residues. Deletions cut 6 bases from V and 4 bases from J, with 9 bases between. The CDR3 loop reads CASRLTRTGELFF. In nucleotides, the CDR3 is TGTGCCAGCAGACTCACACGCACCGGGGAGCTGTTTTTT.

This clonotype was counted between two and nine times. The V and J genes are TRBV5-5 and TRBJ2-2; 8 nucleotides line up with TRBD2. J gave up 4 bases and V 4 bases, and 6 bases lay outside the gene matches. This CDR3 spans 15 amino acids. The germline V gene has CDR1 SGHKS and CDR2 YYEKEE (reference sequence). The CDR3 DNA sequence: TGTGCCAGCAGCCAGAGCGGGAGTGGCACCGGGGAGCTGTTTTTT. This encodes CASSQSGSGTGELFF.

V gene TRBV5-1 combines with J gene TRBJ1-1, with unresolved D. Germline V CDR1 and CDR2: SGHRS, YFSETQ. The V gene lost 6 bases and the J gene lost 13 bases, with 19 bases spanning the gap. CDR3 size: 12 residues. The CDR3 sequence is CASMASGGMGFF. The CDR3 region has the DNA TGCGCCAGCATGGCGAGTGGAGGAATGGGTTTCTTT.